Listed here are 10 T cell receptor beta chains from one sample, sequenced in a study of shared clonotypes between healthy human individuals. This table comes from immunoSEQ multiplex PCR, and its TCRdb copy is limited to in-frame clones, with some not included. The sample holds 2,500,000 or so clones; 92% are singletons and the top ten take 0.37%. Material: naive CD4+ T cells from PBMCs. Subset meaning: CD45RA+ positively selected. All receptors come from a man aged 18 to 30 in good health. Some clones in this sample may be carry-over from other donors' samples.

This rearrangement joins TRBV5-4 to TRBJ2-3; TRBD1 might be the D (6 bases). The CDR3 is 15 residues long. The ends were cut back, 4 bases at V and 0 bases at J, with 12 bases in the middle. Germline CDR1 is SGHNT and CDR2 is YYREEE (reference sequence). The CDR3 protein is CASSLRTVSTDTQYF. CDR3 nucleotides: TGTGCCAGCAGCCTACGGACAGTCAGCACAGATACGCAGTATTTT.

The genes are TRBV11-1 and TRBJ2-1; possible D gene TRBD2, 6 bases. From germline, CDR1 is SGHAT and CDR2 FQDESV (reference sequence). There are 14 residues in the CDR3. V gave up 3 bases and J gave up 8 bases, with 14 bases separating them. CDR3 sequence reads: CASSLVRGIDEQFF. CDR3 coding DNA: TGTGCCAGCAGCTTGGTCCGGGGGATCGATGAGCAGTTCTTC.

The chain combines TRBV18 with TRBJ2-5, with D unclear. Trimming took 1 base from V and 2 from J, leaving 5 bases between them. This CDR3 is built from 13 residues. Per the germline V gene, CDR1 is KGHSH and CDR2 is LQKENI. The CDR3, as DNA: TGTGCCAGCTCACCACTCTTTCAAGAGACCCAGTACTTC. Translating it yields CASSPLFQETQYF.

The genes are TRBV5-1 and TRBJ2-5; a possible D gene is TRBD2 (6 bases). V lost 4 bases and J lost 11, with 18 bases in between. The CDR3 extends over 13 amino acids. CDR1 is SGHRS, CDR2 YFSETQ, per germline. CDR3 sequence reads: CASSTEGWWEQYF. The CDR3 region has the DNA TGCGCCAGCAGCACGGAGGGTTGGTGGGAGCAGTACTTC.

J is TRBJ2-1 and V is TRBV5-4, with D possibly TRBD2 on 6 matching bases. This CDR3 has 14 residues. V lost 4 bases and J 6 bases, leaving 14 bases between the germline ends. Germline CDR1 is SGHNT and CDR2 is YYREEE (reference sequence). CDR3 sequence (DNA): TGTGCCAGCAGCCACCCGACTAGAGGCAATGAGCAGTTCTTC. Translation gives CASSHPTRGNEQFF.

This rearrangement joins TRBV29-1 to TRBJ2-7; 9 nucleotides agree with TRBD1. The CDR3 loop spans 15 amino acids. Losses at the gene ends were 4 bases for V and 4 bases for J; bases not matched to a gene: 11. Germline loops: CDR1 SQVTM, CDR2 ANQGSEA. The CDR3 region is CSVGGTGFPRYEQYF. The DNA of the CDR3 is TGCAGCGTTGGTGGGACAGGGTTCCCTCGGTACGAGCAGTACTTC.

Comment on this clone: The sample carries other DNA sequences with the same CDR3. The chain couples TRBV7-2 to TRBJ1-5, with D perhaps matching TRBD1 (6 bases). This CDR3 has 12 amino acids. Germline V gene sequence: CDR1 SGHTA, CDR2 FQGNSA. The ends were cut back, 5 bases at V and 6 bases at J, with 8 bases in the middle. CDR3 coding DNA: TGTGCCAGCAGCCTACAGGGTCAGCCCCAGCATTTT. Its protein product is CASSLQGQPQHF.

The chain recombines TRBV5-1 with TRBJ2-3, with 11 bases aligning to TRBD2. Germline loops: CDR1 SGHRS, CDR2 YFSETQ. This CDR3 comprises 15 residues. The V and J ends lost 4 bases and 5 bases, in that order; junction bases with no gene match: 6. The CDR3 nucleotides are TGCGCCAGCAGCCAATCCCTAGCGGGGGGAGATACGCAGTATTTT. Translating gives CASSQSLAGGDTQYF.

The V call is TRBV18, the J call TRBJ1-5; no reliable D call. From germline, CDR1 is KGHSH and CDR2 LQKENI. The V gene lost 5 bases and the J gene lost 0 bases, with 5 bases spanning the gap. The CDR3 runs to 13 residues. CDR3 loop: CASSADSNQPQHF. CDR3 bases: TGTGCCAGCTCAGCCGATAGCAATCAGCCCCAGCATTTT.

This chain links TRBV7-8 with TRBJ2-7; D is uncertain. Germline V lookup: CDR1 SGHVS, CDR2 FQNEAQ. The germline V and J ends were trimmed by 2 bases and 0 bases, with 8 bases remaining between them. The CDR3 is made up of 14 amino acids. The CDR3 DNA sequence: TGTGCCAGCAGCTTAAAGGGATTCTCCTACGAGCAGTACTTC. Translation: CASSLKGFSYEQYF.